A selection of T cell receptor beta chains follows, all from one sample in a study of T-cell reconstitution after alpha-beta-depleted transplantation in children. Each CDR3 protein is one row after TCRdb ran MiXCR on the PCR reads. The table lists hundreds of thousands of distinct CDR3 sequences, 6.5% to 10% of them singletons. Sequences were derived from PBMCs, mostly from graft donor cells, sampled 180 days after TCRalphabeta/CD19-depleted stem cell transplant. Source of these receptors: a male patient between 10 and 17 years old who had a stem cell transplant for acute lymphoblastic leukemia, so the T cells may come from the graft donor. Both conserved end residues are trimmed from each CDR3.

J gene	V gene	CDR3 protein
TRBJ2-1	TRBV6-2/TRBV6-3	ASSYSKSKPSSYNEQF
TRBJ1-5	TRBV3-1	ASSHSGEQPQH
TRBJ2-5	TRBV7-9	ASSLRTGGANQETQY
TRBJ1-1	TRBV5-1	ASSTGPSAEAF
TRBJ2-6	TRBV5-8	ASSLGLLSGANVLT
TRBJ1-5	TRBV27	ASRTAGGNQPQH
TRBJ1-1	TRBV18	ASSPPLAGSPNTEAF
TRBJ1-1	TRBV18	ASSPHILNTEAF
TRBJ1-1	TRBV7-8	ASSFPGAEAF
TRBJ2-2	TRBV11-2	ASSLRDRLNTGELF